Listed below are T cell receptor beta chains from one sample, sequenced in a study of glioma-infiltrating T cells after dendritic cell vaccination. TCRdb's table, derived via immunoSEQ multiplex PCR, lists solely in-frame clones and lacks some. The data show approximately 92,000 clones, around 80% seen once. The sample consisted of blood, taken after dendritic cell vaccination. These receptor sequences come from a human donor with glioblastoma. The CDR3 runs from the conserved cysteine through the conserved F or W. The order of the fields is CDR3 DNA, CDR3 protein, V gene, J gene, D gene, clone size. The D gene is left open where the match is weak. Size is omitted from some rows. Given values are once, few, many or a class for expanded clones.

TGTGCCAGCGCGCAGAGGACAACTAATGAAAAACTGTTTTTT	CASAQRTTNEKLFF	TRBV18	TRBJ1-4	-	-
TGTGCCAGCAGCCGGAGCGGGACAATCATCTACGAGCAGTACTTC	CASSRSGTIIYEQYF	TRBV27	TRBJ2-7	-	-
TGTGCCAGCAGGAGAGGGAGCGAGCAGTACTTC	CASRRGSEQYF	TRBV6-1	TRBJ2-7	-	-
TGTGCCAGCAGCTCCAAGTGGGTCCCGGGGGGCAGGGATGCCTATGGCTACACCTTC	CASSSKWVPGGRDAYGYTF	TRBV7-9	TRBJ1-2	-	-
TGTGCCAGTAGCAGCCATTCTCGGGGGGGCGACACTGAAGCTTTCTTT	CASSSHSRGGDTEAFF	TRBV19	TRBJ1-1	-	-
TGTGCCTGGAAAACAGGGTTCTCCTACGAGCAGTACTTC	CAWKTGFSYEQYF	TRBV30	TRBJ2-7	-	-
TGTGCCATCACCGCAGGGGGCGGAAACACCATATATTTT	CAITAGGGNTIYF	TRBV10-3	TRBJ1-3	TRBD1	-
TGTGCCAGCTCACCACCCCCTCGGGACAGGGTCACCGGGGAGCTGTTTTTT	CASSPPPRDRVTGELFF	TRBV18	TRBJ2-2	TRBD1	few
TGTGCCAGTAGCCTAAGTCCGTCGATCATGAACACTGAAGCTTTCTTT	CASSLSPSIMNTEAFF	TRBV19	TRBJ1-1	-	-
TGTGCCAGCAGCTTGAAGACAGGAGACGTTTACGAGCAGTACTTC	CASSLKTGDVYEQYF	TRBV5-4	TRBJ2-7	-	-
TGTGCCAGCAGCGATACTCCGGGACTAGTTGGCGAGCAGTACTTC	CASSDTPGLVGEQYF	TRBV7-9	TRBJ2-7	TRBD2	-
TGTGCCAGCACCTCTTCGACAGGGGCGGTTTATGGCTACACCTTC	CASTSSTGAVYGYTF	TRBV27	TRBJ1-2	TRBD1	-
TGTGCCAGCAGTCACACCGGGTCCGCCGGGGAGCTGTTTTTT	CASSHTGSAGELFF	TRBV6-6	TRBJ2-2	-	-